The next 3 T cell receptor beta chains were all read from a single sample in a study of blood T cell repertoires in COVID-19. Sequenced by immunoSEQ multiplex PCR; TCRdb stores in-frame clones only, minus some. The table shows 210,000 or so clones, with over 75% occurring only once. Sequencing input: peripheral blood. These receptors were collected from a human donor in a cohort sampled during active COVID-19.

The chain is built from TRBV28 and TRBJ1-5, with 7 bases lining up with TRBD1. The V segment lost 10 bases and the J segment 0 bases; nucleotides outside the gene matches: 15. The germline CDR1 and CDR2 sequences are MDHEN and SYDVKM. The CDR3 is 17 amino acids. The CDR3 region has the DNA TGTGCCACTCGGACCCGACAGGGTTCACCTAGCAATCAGCCCCAGCATTTT. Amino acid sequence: CATRTRQGSPSNQPQHF.

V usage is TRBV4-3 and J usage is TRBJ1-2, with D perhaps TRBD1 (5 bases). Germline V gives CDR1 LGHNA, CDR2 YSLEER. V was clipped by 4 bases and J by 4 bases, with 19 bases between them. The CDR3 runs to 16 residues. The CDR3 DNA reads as TGCGCCAGCAGCCTCCTAGGGACTTCGGTTGGCTATGGCTACACCTTC. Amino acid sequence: CASSLLGTSVGYGYTF.

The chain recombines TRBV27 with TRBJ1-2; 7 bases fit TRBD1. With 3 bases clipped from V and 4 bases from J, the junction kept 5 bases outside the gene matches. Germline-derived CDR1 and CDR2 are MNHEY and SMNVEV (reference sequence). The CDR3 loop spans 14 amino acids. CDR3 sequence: CASSFSDRAYGYTF. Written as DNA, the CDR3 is TGTGCCAGCAGTTTCTCTGACAGGGCCTATGGCTACACCTTC.